The present T cell receptor (beta chain) was sequenced within a study of blood T cell repertoires in COVID-19. Study-wide context: Italy, Spain and the United States were the sources of the convalescent and acute COVID-19 samples. The analysed material was cDNA or gDNA that came from T cells, B-cell-depleted T cells, or PBMCs.

Per the original data handling: Reference gene primer amplification in the assay estimated nucleated cell counts. The method was immunoSEQ multiplex PCR; TCRdb's version includes in-frame clones alone and lacks a portion of them. V and J calls and clone size come straight from that table; D and trimming were deduced from the DNA. The sample lists some 140,000 clones, around 79% occurring once. Germline V lookup: CDR1 MNHEY, CDR2 SMNVEV (reference sequence). The length of the CDR3 is 14 residues. V was clipped by 6 bases and J by 3 bases, with 14 bases between them. Sequencing was carried out using peripheral blood. This chain links TRBV27 with TRBJ1-1; D is uncertain. This TCR derives from a man aged 55 to 70 with acute or convalescent COVID-19. In nucleotides, the CDR3 is TGTGCCAGCAGGTTACGAGGCGGAGACACTGAAGCTTTCTTT. It codes for CASRLRGGDTEAFF.